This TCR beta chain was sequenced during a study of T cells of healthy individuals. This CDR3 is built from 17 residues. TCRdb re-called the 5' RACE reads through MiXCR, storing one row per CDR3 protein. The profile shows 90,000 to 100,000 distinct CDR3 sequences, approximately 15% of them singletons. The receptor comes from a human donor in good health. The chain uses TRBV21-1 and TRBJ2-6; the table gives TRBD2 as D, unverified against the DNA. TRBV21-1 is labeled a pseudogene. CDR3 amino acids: CASSGPRDPSGANVLTF. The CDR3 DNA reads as TGTGCCAGCAGCGGCCCTCGGGATCCCTCTGGGGCCAACGTCCTGACTTTC.